The sequence of this T cell receptor beta chain was determined in a study of cytomegalovirus exposure and HLA in healthy donors. With 60 Vbeta and 13 Jbeta primers, the PCR was carried out. Repertoires were generated with immunoSEQ multiplex PCR, while TCRdb's copy carries only in-frame clones and drops some. Of about 180,000 clones listed, under 85% are singletons. This clone has a handful of counts. The CDR3 has 19 amino acids. Germline CDR1 and CDR2: SGHRS and YFSETQ. V was pared by 2 bases and J by 0 bases, with 9 bases of the junction left unmatched. Sequencing was done on a sample of PBMCs. The receptor's source is a human donor in good health. This chain joins TRBV5-1 and TRBJ2-1, with 12 bases that match TRBD2. The CDR3 loop is CASSFPSGGAGDSYNEQFF. CDR3 bases: TGCGCCAGCAGCTTTCCTAGCGGGGGGGCAGGGGACTCCTACAATGAGCAGTTCTTC. The full variable domain, its missing parts supplied by reference TRBV5-1 and TRBJ2-1, is KAGVTQTPRYLIKTRGQQVTLSCSPISGHRSVSWYQQTPGQGLQFLFEYFSETQRNKGNFPGRFSGRQFSNSRSEMNVSTLELGDSALYLCASSFPSGGAGDSYNEQFFGPGTRLTVL.